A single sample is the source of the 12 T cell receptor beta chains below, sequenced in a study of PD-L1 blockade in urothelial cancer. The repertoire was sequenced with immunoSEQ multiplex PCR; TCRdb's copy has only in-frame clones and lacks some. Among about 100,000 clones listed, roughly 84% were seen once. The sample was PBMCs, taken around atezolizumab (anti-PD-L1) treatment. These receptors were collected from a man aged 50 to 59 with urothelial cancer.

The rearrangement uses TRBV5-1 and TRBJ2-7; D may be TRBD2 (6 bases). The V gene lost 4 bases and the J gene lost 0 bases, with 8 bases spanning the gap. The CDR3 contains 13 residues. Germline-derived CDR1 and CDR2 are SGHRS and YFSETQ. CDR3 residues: CASSGGTSYEQYF. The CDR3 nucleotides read TGCGCCAGCAGCGGAGGGACCTCCTACGAGCAGTACTTC.

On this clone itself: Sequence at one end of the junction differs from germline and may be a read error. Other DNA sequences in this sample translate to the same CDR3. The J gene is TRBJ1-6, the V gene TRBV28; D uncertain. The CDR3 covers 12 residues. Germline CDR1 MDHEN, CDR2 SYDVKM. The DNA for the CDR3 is TGTGCCAGCAGTTTGGGAGGTTGGGCCCTCCATTTT. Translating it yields CASSLGGWALHF.

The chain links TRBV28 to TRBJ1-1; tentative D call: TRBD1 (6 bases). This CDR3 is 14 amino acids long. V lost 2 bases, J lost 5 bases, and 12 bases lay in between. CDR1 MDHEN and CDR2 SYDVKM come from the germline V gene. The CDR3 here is CASSLGGAVTEAFF. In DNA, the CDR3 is TGTGCCAGCAGTTTAGGGGGCGCGGTGACTGAAGCTTTCTTT.

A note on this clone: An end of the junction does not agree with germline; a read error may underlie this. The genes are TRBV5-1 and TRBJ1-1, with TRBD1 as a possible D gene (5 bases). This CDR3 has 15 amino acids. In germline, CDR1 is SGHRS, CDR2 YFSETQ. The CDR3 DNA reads TGCGCCAGCAGATTGGACATCCGGAGTTTCACTGAAGCTTTCTTT. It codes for CASRLDIRSFTEAFF.

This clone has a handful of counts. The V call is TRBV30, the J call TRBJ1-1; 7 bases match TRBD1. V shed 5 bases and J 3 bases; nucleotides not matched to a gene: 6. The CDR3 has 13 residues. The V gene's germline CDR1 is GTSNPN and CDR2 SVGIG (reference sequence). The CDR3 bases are TGTGCCTGGCTAGACAGGGCTTACACTGAAGCTTTCTTT. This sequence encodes CAWLDRAYTEAFF. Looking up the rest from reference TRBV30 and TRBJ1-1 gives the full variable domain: SQTIHQWPATLVQPVGSPLSLECTVEGTSNPNLYWYRQAAGRGLQLLFYSVGIGQISSEVPQNLSASRPQDRQFILSSKKLLLSDSGFYLCAWLDRAYTEAFFGQGTRLTVV.

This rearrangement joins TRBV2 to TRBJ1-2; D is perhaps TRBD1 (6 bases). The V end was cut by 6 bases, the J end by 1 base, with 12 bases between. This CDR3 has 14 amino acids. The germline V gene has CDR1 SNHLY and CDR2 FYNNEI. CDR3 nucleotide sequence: TGTGCCAGCAGCAGGGACAAATTTAACTATGGCTACACCTTC. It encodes CASSRDKFNYGYTF.

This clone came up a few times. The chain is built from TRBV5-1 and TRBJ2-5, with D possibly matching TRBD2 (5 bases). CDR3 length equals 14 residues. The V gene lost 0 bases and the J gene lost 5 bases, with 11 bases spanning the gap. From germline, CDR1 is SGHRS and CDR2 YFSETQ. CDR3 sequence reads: CASSLEPSWETQYF. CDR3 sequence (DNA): TGCGCCAGCAGCTTGGAACCTAGCTGGGAGACCCAGTACTTC.

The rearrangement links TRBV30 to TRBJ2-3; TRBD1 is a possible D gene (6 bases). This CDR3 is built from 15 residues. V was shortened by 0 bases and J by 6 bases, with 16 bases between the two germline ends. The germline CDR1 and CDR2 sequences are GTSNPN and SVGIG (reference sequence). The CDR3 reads CAWSVYRAFRDTQYF. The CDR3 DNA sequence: TGTGCCTGGAGTGTATACAGGGCCTTCAGGGATACGCAGTATTTT.

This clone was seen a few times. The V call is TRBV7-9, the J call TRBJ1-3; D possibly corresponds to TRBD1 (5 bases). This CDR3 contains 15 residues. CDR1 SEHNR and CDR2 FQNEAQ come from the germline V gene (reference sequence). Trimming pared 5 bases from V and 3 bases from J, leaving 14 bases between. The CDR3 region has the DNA TGTGCCAGCAGCCCTGGCAGGGTCCTTGGAAACACCATATATTTT. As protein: CASSPGRVLGNTIYF.

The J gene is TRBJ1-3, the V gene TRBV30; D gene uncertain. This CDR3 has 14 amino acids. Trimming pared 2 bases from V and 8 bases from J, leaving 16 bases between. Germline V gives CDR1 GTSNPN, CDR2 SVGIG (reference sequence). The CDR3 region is CAWSPQTRWDTIYF. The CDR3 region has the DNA TGTGCCTGGAGTCCTCAGACAAGGTGGGACACCATATATTTT.

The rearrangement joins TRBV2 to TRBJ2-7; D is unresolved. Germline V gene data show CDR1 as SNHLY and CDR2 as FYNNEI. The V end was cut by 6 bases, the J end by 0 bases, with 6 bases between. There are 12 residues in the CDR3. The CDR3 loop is CASSLSSYEQYF. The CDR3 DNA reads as TGTGCCAGCAGCTTGAGCTCCTACGAGCAGTACTTC.

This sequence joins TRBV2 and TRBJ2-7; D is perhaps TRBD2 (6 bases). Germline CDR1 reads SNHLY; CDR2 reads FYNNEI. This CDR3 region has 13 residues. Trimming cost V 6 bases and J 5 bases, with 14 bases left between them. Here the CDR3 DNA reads TGTGCCAGCAGACCCAAGACTAGTCACGAGCAGTACTTC. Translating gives CASRPKTSHEQYF.